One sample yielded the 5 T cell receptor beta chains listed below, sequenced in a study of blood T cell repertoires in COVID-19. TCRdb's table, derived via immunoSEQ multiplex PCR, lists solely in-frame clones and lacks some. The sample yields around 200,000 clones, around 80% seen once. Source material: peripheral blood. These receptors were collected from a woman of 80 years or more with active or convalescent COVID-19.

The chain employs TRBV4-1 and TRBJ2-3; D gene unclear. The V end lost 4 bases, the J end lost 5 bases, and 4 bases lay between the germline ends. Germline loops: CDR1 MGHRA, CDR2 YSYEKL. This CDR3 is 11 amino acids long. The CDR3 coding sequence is TGCGCCAGCAGCCTATTAGATACGCAGTATTTT. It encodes CASSLLDTQYF.

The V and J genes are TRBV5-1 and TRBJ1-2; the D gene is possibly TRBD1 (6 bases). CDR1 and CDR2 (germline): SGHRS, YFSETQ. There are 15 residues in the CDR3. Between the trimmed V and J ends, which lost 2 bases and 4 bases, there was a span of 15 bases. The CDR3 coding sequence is TGCGCCAGCAGCTTTCAACAGGGTGAAGGCTATGGCTACACCTTC. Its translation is CASSFQQGEGYGYTF. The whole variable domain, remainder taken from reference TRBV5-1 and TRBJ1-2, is KAGVTQTPRYLIKTRGQQVTLSCSPISGHRSVSWYQQTPGQGLQFLFEYFSETQRNKGNFPGRFSGRQFSNSRSEMNVSTLELGDSALYLCASSFQQGEGYGYTFGSGTRLTVV.

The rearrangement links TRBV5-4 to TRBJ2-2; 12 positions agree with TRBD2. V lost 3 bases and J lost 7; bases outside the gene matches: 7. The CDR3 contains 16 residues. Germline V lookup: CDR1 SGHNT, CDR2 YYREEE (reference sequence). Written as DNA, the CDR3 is TGTGCCAGCAGCTCCCTAGCGGGGGGGGCTATCGGGGAGCTGTTTTTT. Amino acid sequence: CASSSLAGGAIGELFF.

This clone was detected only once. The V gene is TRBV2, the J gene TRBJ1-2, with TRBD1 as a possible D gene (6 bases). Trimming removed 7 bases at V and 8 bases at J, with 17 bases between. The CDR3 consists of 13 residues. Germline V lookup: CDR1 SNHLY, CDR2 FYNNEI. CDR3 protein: CASTEGRGGGYTF. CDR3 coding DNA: TGTGCCAGCACAGAAGGCAGGGGAGGGGGCTACACCTTC.

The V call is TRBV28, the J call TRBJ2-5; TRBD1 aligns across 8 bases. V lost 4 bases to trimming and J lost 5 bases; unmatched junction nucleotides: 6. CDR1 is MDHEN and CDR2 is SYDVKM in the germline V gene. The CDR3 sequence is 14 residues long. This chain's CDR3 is CASSSWTGRETQYF. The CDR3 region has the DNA TGTGCCAGCAGTTCCTGGACAGGGCGGGAGACCCAGTACTTC.